Listed below are T cell receptor beta chains from one sample, sequenced in a study of cytomegalovirus exposure and HLA in healthy donors. TCRdb's table, derived via immunoSEQ multiplex PCR, lists solely in-frame clones and lacks some. The sample lists approximately 100,000 clones; around three quarters were seen once. The sample consisted of PBMCs. The source of these receptors is a middle-aged woman in good health and CMV-seronegative. The CDR3 runs from the conserved cysteine through the conserved F or W. D genes are given only for firm matches. Some rows mark clone size as missing; the rest say once, few, many or name a class of expanded clone.

TRBV27,NA,few,TRBJ2-3,TGTGCCAGCAGTTTAATTTCAGGCACAGATACGCAGTATTTT,CASSLISGTDTQYF
TRBV7-2,NA,NA,TRBJ1-5,TGTGCCAGCAGCTTAGCACAGGCCAGCAATCAGCCCCAGCATTTT,CASSLAQASNQPQHF
TRBV4-3,NA,few,TRBJ2-7,TGCGCCAGCAGCCAAGTCGGTATTGGAGGGTCAGCGCAGTACTTC,CASSQVGIGGSAQYF
TRBV11-3,TRBD2,NA,TRBJ2-5,TGTGCCAGCAGCTTAAGTCCGGGGGGTGAGACCCAGTACTTC,CASSLSPGGETQYF
TRBV4-3,NA,NA,TRBJ2-7,TGCGCCAGCAGCCAAGATTCTAGCACCCACGAGCAGTACTTC,CASSQDSSTHEQYF
TRBV28,TRBD2,NA,TRBJ2-3,TGTGCCAGCAGTTTGGGGAGGGAGGGCCTAGAGATCACAGATACGCAGTATTTT,CASSLGREGLEITDTQYF
TRBV6-1,NA,NA,TRBJ2-1,TGTGCCAGCAGTAGGAGACAGGTTTACAATGAGCAGTTCTTC,CASSRRQVYNEQFF
TRBV7-8,TRBD1,NA,TRBJ1-2,TGTGCCAGCAGCCCCCGACGACAGGGAGGTAGTGGCTACACCTTC,CASSPRRQGGSGYTF
TRBV30,NA,NA,TRBJ1-4,TGTGCCTGGAGTGTGGTAAAAGGGGGATGGGCAACTAATGAAAAACTGTTTTTT,CAWSVVKGGWATNEKLFF
TRBV5-1,TRBD1,few,TRBJ2-2,TGCGCCAGCAGCTCCATTCCAGGGGGCACTAGTAGTACCGGGGAGCTGTTTTTT,CASSSIPGGTSSTGELFF
TRBV2,TRBD1,NA,TRBJ1-6,TGTGCCAGCAGTATACCTTCTACAGGGGTAGTAGAGGGTTCACCCCTCCACTTT,CASSIPSTGVVEGSPLHF
TRBV7-7,TRBD2,NA,TRBJ2-1,TGTGCCAGCAGCCATGCTATGACTGGGCGGGGGGGCCTCCGGGAGCAGTTCTTC,CASSHAMTGRGGLREQFF
TRBV19,TRBD2,NA,TRBJ2-2,TGTGCCAGTAGTATTTCGACTAGCGGGAGTGACACCGGGGAGCTGTTTTTT,CASSISTSGSDTGELFF